This T cell receptor beta chain appears in the sequencing data of a study of cytomegalovirus exposure and HLA in healthy donors. Trimming left V 0 bases short and J 2 bases short, with 9 bases between. This CDR3 region has 14 residues. In germline, CDR1 is SGHDT, CDR2 YYEEEE. PCR involved 60 Vbeta and 13 Jbeta primers. Using immunoSEQ multiplex PCR, the repertoire was profiled, and TCRdb retains in-frame clones only, with some absent. The table shows under 200,000 clones, with around 76% occurring only once. The TCR was taken from a girl aged 10 to 17 in good health and CMV-seropositive. The chain has TRBV5-6 and TRBJ2-7; D is possibly TRBD2 (5 bases). The specimen was PBMCs. CDR3 nucleotide sequence: TGTGCCAGCAGCTTGGTTCCCGGGACCTACGAGCAGTACTTC. Translation: CASSLVPGTYEQYF.